One and the same sample provided the 27 T cell receptor beta chains below, sequenced in a study of human T cells and chemical hapten exposure. One entry per CDR3 protein results from TCRdb running MiXCR on the RACE reads. In the table there are 80,000 to 95,000 distinct CDR3 sequences, around 10% of which are singletons. Documented time point: patch test 2, 6 weeks after DPC sensitization. Sample treatment: therapeutic diphenylcyclopropenone sensitization with weekly scalp DPC. Sample: whole blood, taken in connection with sensitization to the hapten diphenylcyclopropenone (DPC). The receptors come from a man aged 18 to 30 with alopecia areata. Some clones in this sample may be carry-over from other donors' samples.

This clonotype appeared many times. This chain uses TRBV7-2 with TRBJ1-6; a possible D gene is TRBD1 (5 bases). Germline values: CDR1 SGHTA, CDR2 FQGNSA. This CDR3 is 17 amino acids long. Trimming took off 4 bases at V and 0 bases at J, with 13 bases between the two ends. CDR3 bases: TGTGCCAGCAGCTCATTTGGGGGTGCCTCCTATAATTCACCCCTCCACTTT. Translating it yields CASSSFGGASYNSPLHF. The entire variable domain, with the rest obtained from reference TRBV7-2 and TRBJ1-6, is as follows: GAGVSQSPSNKVTEKGKDVELRCDPISGHTALYWYRQSLGQGLEFLIYFQGNSAPDKSGLPSDRFSAERTGGSVSTLTIQRTQQEDSAVYLCASSSFGGASYNSPLHFGNGTRLTVT.

CDR3 residues: CSATDSYEQYV. CDR3 nucleotides: TGCAGCGCAACTGACTCCTACGAGCAGTACGTC. The J gene is TRBJ2-7, the V gene TRBV29-1, with D uncertain. Per the germline V gene, CDR1 is SQVTM and CDR2 is ANQGSEA. The CDR3 is made up of 11 amino acids. Trimming left V 7 bases short and J 0 bases short, with 7 bases between.

This clonotype was seen more than once but under ten times. The V gene is TRBV10-3, the J gene TRBJ1-4, with 12 bases that match TRBD1. Germline values: CDR1 ENHRY, CDR2 SYGVKD. CDR3 size: 16 residues. Trimming cost V 5 bases and J 6 bases; bases outside gene matches: 7. CDR3 in amino acids: CAISPGTGGAHEKLFF. CDR3 nucleotides: TGTGCCATCAGTCCCGGGACAGGGGGCGCCCATGAAAAACTGTTTTTT.

This chain uses TRBV5-1 with TRBJ1-5, with 9 bases aligning to TRBD1. The CDR3 has 15 amino acids. CDR1 and CDR2 from the germline V gene are SGHRS and YFSETQ. The ends lost 4 bases at V and 3 bases at J; junction bases unmatched: 5. As DNA, the CDR3 is TGCGCCAGCAGCGTCGGGACAGGGATCAATCAGCCCCAGCATTTT. Its translation is CASSVGTGINQPQHF.

Regarding this clonotype: A much more abundant neighbour one base away suggests this may be a read error. The rearrangement joins TRBV28 to TRBJ2-3; 9 bases agree with TRBD2. Germline V lookup: CDR1 MDHEN, CDR2 SYDVKM. The CDR3 is made up of 17 amino acids. The V and J ends lost 6 bases and 4 bases, in that order; junction bases with no gene match: 14. As DNA, the CDR3 is TGTGCCAGCAGAAACCCTAGCGGGGCGCGAGGTTCAGATACGCAGTATTTT. It translates to CASRNPSGARGSDTQYF.

This clonotype showed up many times. The rearrangement joins TRBV18 to TRBJ2-1, with D possibly being TRBD2 (5 bases). CDR1 is KGHSH, CDR2 LQKENI, per germline. The CDR3 is made up of 13 amino acids. V dropped 6 bases and J dropped 3 bases, with 9 bases sitting between them. The CDR3 region has the DNA TGTGCCAGCTCCTACCGGGACTACAATGAGCAGTTCTTC. Its protein product is CASSYRDYNEQFF. The entire variable domain, with the rest obtained from reference TRBV18 and TRBJ2-1, is as follows: NAGVMQNPRHLVRRRGQEARLRCSPMKGHSHVYWYRQLPEEGLKFMVYLQKENIIDESGMPKERFSAEFPKEGPSILRIQQVVRGDSAAYFCASSYRDYNEQFFGPGTRLTVL.

This clonotype has just one count. Compared with germline, one end of the junction differs, possibly owing to a read error. The rearrangement uses TRBV19 and TRBJ1-5; 7 positions match TRBD1. This CDR3 region has 15 residues. Germline V gene sequence: CDR1 LNHDA, CDR2 SQIVND (reference sequence). The CDR3: CASSITGAHNQRQHF. The DNA of the CDR3 is TGTGCCAGTAGTATCACAGGGGCTCACAATCAGCGCCAGCATTTT.

This clonotype was recorded a few times. J is TRBJ1-6 and V is TRBV7-8; 7 bases fit TRBD1. Germline V gene lookup returns CDR1 SGHVS and CDR2 FQNEAQ. Trimming at V came to 7 bases and at J to 1 base, leaving 10 bases not matched to a gene. The CDR3 has 17 amino acids. CDR3 nucleotide sequence: TGTGCCAGCAACCCTCGGACAGGCGGGTCCTATAATTCACCCCTCCACTTT. Its protein product is CASNPRTGGSYNSPLHF.

The chain links TRBV10-3 to TRBJ1-3; no clear D. Trimming shortened V by 10 bases and J by 3 bases, and 16 bases separated the two germline ends. This CDR3 is 14 amino acids long. Looked up from germline, CDR1 is ENHRY and CDR2 is SYGVKD. The chain's CDR3 is CATRDWEGGNTIYF. Written as DNA, the CDR3 is TGTGCCACCCGAGACTGGGAAGGTGGAAACACCATATATTTT.

The chain couples TRBV13 to TRBJ1-1, with D perhaps TRBD1 (6 bases). The CDR3 length is 16 residues. Germline V lookup: CDR1 PRHDT, CDR2 FYEKMQ (reference sequence). The germline V and J ends were trimmed by 5 bases and 1 base, with 17 bases remaining between them. CDR3: CASSTTGRDTNTEAFF. CDR3 nucleotides: TGTGCCAGCAGCACCACAGGCCGGGACACGAACACTGAAGCTTTCTTT. The whole variable domain, remainder taken from reference TRBV13 and TRBJ1-1, is AAGVIQSPRHLIKEKRETATLKCYPIPRHDTVYWYQQGPGQDPQFLISFYEKMQSDKGSIPDRFSAQQFSDYHSELNMSSLELGDSALYFCASSTTGRDTNTEAFFGQGTRLTVV.

The gene calls are TRBV13 and TRBJ2-4, with 12 bases lining up with TRBD1. The V segment lost 3 bases and the J segment 9 bases; nucleotides outside the gene matches: 9. The CDR3 totals 16 residues. Germline loops: CDR1 PRHDT, CDR2 FYEKMQ (reference sequence). The CDR3 loop reads CASSFPGQGARGIQYF. The CDR3 nucleotides read TGTGCCAGCAGCTTTCCGGGACAGGGGGCTCGAGGCATTCAGTACTTC.

V is TRBV28 and J is TRBJ2-5; D is perhaps TRBD1 or TRBD2 (5 bases each). With 4 bases removed from V and 5 bases from J, the gap between germline ends came to 14 bases. CDR1 is MDHEN, CDR2 SYDVKM, per germline. The CDR3 has 14 residues. In nucleotides, the CDR3 is TGTGCCAGCAGTTCGGGGCGAAACGCGGAGACCCAGTACTTC. Encoded protein: CASSSGRNAETQYF.

This chain connects TRBV20-1 to TRBJ2-4; D is undetermined. The CDR3 length is 13 residues. The germline CDR1 and CDR2 sequences are DFQATT and SNEGSKA (reference sequence). V lost 5 bases and J 3 bases, leaving 11 bases between the germline ends. The chain's CDR3 is CSAPKDGKNIQYF. The CDR3 DNA follows: TGCAGTGCTCCGAAGGACGGCAAAAACATTCAGTACTTC.

This clonotype was recorded a few times. The chain combines TRBV28 with TRBJ1-1, with D possibly being TRBD1 (6 bases). Germline CDR1 and CDR2: MDHEN and SYDVKM. The CDR3 is 14 amino acids. Trimming took 5 bases from V and 10 from J, leaving 20 bases between them. This CDR3 is CASSPGQQLRGAFF. CDR3 DNA: TGTGCCAGCAGTCCCGGACAGCAGCTCAGGGGAGCTTTCTTT.

This clonotype was counted between two and nine times. CDR3 sequence reads: CASSDPRTGNYGYTF. The CDR3 region has the DNA TGTGCCAGCAGTGACCCACGGACAGGCAACTATGGCTACACCTTC. The chain combines TRBV6-4 with TRBJ1-2; 7 bases line up with TRBD1. The ends lost 2 bases at V and 2 bases at J; junction bases unmatched: 5. The V gene's germline CDR1 is MRHNA and CDR2 SNTAGT. The CDR3 is made up of 15 amino acids.

This clonotype appeared many times. The chain uses TRBV5-1 and TRBJ1-2; possible D gene TRBD1, 5 bases. The CDR3 is 13 residues long. The germline gives CDR1 SGHRS, CDR2 YFSETQ. Between the trimmed V and J ends, which lost 3 bases and 4 bases, there was a span of 10 bases. Here the CDR3 DNA reads TGCGCCAGCAGCTCCGAAACAGGCTATGGCTACACCTTC. This encodes CASSSETGYGYTF.

This clonotype was detected ten times or more. The chain uses TRBV6-4 and TRBJ2-3; D ambiguous. The germline V and J ends were trimmed by 0 bases and 2 bases, with 6 bases remaining between them. The CDR3 extends over 14 amino acids. The germline V gene encodes CDR1 MRHNA and CDR2 SNTAGT. The CDR3 DNA sequence: TGTGCCAGCAGTGACTCGATGGACACAGATACGCAGTATTTT. The encoded protein is CASSDSMDTDTQYF.

This clonotype appeared a few times. V usage is TRBV18 and J usage is TRBJ1-5; TRBD1 matches at 7 bases. Germline values: CDR1 KGHSH, CDR2 LQKENI. The V segment lost 1 base and the J segment 1 base; nucleotides outside the gene matches: 4. The CDR3 consists of 16 residues. CDR3 sequence reads: CASSPQTGPSNQPQHF. The CDR3 nucleotides read TGTGCCAGCTCACCACAGACAGGGCCGAGCAATCAGCCCCAGCATTTT.

This clonotype occurred a few times. The rearrangement links TRBV10-3 to TRBJ2-3; TRBD2 matches at 10 bases. Per germline, CDR1 ENHRY and CDR2 SYGVKD. CDR3 length: 15 amino acids. V gave up 5 bases and J gave up 5 bases; unmatched junction bases: 7. CDR3 sequence reads: CAISKSGGAIDTQYF. The CDR3 coding sequence is TGTGCCATCAGTAAGAGCGGGGGGGCTATAGATACGCAGTATTTT.

This clonotype was recorded at least ten times. The CDR3 here is CASSQGTDAYEQYF. The CDR3 nucleotides are TGCGCCAGCAGTCAAGGGACGGACGCCTACGAGCAGTACTTC. V gene TRBV5-1 combines with J gene TRBJ2-7; D may be TRBD1 or TRBD2 (5 bases each). Germline values: CDR1 SGHRS, CDR2 YFSETQ. Trimming removed 5 bases at V and 2 bases at J, with 14 bases between. There are 14 residues in the CDR3.

In DNA, the CDR3 is TGCAGTGCTTCGACAGGGGCTAATGAAAAACTGTTTTTT. Translating gives CSASTGANEKLFF. The chain uses TRBV20-1 and TRBJ1-4; 8 positions agree with TRBD1. Germline loops: CDR1 DFQATT, CDR2 SNEGSKA (reference sequence). CDR3 length: 13 residues. V shed 5 bases and J 3 bases; nucleotides not matched to a gene: 2.

This rearrangement joins TRBV18 to TRBJ1-5; D unclear. Germline lookup yields CDR1 KGHSH and CDR2 LQKENI. The CDR3 runs 15 residues. V shed 4 bases and J shed 0 bases, with 10 bases lying between them. CDR3 in DNA: TGTGCCAGCTCACGGACGGCCGATAGCAATCAGCCCCAGCATTTT. Its translation: CASSRTADSNQPQHF.

This clonotype was found a few times. This chain uses TRBV11-3 with TRBJ2-3; TRBD2 agrees at 7 bases. V was pared by 4 bases and J by 6 bases, with 7 bases of the junction left unmatched. Germline V gene data show CDR1 as SGHNT and CDR2 as YENEEA. The CDR3 sequence is 14 residues long. The CDR3 sequence is CASSSRTSADTQYF. The CDR3 nucleotides are TGTGCCAGCAGCTCTAGAACTAGCGCGGATACGCAGTATTTT.

This clonotype has ten or more counts. The chain combines TRBV6-2 or TRBV6-3 with TRBJ1-2, with TRBD1 as a possible D gene (5 bases). The CDR3 has 14 amino acids. V was trimmed by 2 bases and J by 4 bases, leaving 11 bases between them. Per germline, CDR1 MNHEY and CDR2 SVGEGT. The CDR3 reads CASSYVGQGYGYTF. In DNA form, the CDR3 reads TGTGCCAGCAGTTACGTGGGTCAGGGCTATGGCTACACCTTC.

This clonotype was detected a few times. This chain joins TRBV4-1 and TRBJ1-3; D remains unclear. The ends were cut back, 5 bases at V and 2 bases at J, with 10 bases in the middle. Germline CDR1 MGHRA, CDR2 YSYEKL. This CDR3 region has 14 residues. This chain's CDR3 is CASSNVRAGNTIYF. DNA for the CDR3: TGCGCCAGCAGCAACGTCCGAGCTGGAAACACCATATATTTT.

This clonotype has only a few counts. The chain joins TRBV5-1 to TRBJ2-2; D might be TRBD1 or TRBD2, each matching 5 bases. Germline-derived CDR1 and CDR2 are SGHRS and YFSETQ. V gave up 4 bases and J gave up 4 bases, with 14 bases separating them. The CDR3 is 15 residues long. CDR3 nucleotides: TGCGCCAGCAGCCCGAGAGTGGGGACCACCGGGGAGCTGTTTTTT. Residues: CASSPRVGTTGELFF. The complete variable domain, with remaining parts taken from reference TRBV5-1 and TRBJ2-2, reads KAGVTQTPRYLIKTRGQQVTLSCSPISGHRSVSWYQQTPGQGLQFLFEYFSETQRNKGNFPGRFSGRQFSNSRSEMNVSTLELGDSALYLCASSPRVGTTGELFFGEGSRLTVL.

Here the CDR3 DNA reads TGTGCCAGTAGGTCTAGGGCCGCGGGGGCAGATACGCAGTATTTT. Protein product: CASRSRAAGADTQYF. The rearrangement links TRBV19 to TRBJ2-3; 7 nucleotides agree with TRBD2. The CDR3 is 15 amino acids. The V gene end was trimmed by 6 bases and the J gene end by 4 bases; junction bases not matched to a gene: 10. Germline CDR1 and CDR2: LNHDA and SQIVND (reference sequence).